The 30 T cell receptor beta chains below all came from one sample that was sequenced in a study of OX40 agonist ivuxolimab in advanced cancers. Assay used: immunoSEQ multiplex PCR; TCRdb lists only in-frame clones, some missing. The sample includes about 64,000 clones, under 90% of them seen just once. Specimen: CD4+ or CD8+ T cells sorted from blood, collected in a trial of the OX40 agonist ivuxolimab. The receptors here all came from an adult with an advanced solid tumor such as melanoma, head and neck, liver or kidney cancer.

The chain recombines TRBV7-8 with TRBJ2-7; 10 positions agree with TRBD2. Germline-derived CDR1 and CDR2 are SGHVS and FQNEAQ. This CDR3 has 14 residues. The V segment lost 1 base and the J segment 7 bases; nucleotides outside the gene matches: 4. The CDR3 nucleotides are TGTGCCAGCAGCTTAGATCGGACTAGCGGAGAGCAGTACTTC. It translates to CASSLDRTSGEQYF.

The J gene is TRBJ2-3, the V gene TRBV6-5; the D gene could be TRBD1 or TRBD2 (5 bases each). The germline CDR1 and CDR2 sequences are MNHEY and SVGAGI. This CDR3 region has 14 residues. Trimming stripped 2 bases from V and 5 bases from J, with 11 bases between. CDR3 coding DNA: TGTGCCAGCAGTTACGGGACCCCTGTAGATACGCAGTATTTT. Amino acid sequence: CASSYGTPVDTQYF.

The J gene is TRBJ2-5, the V gene TRBV5-4, with D possibly TRBD2 on 6 matching bases. This CDR3 contains 13 residues. V was clipped by 2 bases and J by 8 bases, with 13 bases between them. Germline assignment: CDR1 SGHNT and CDR2 YYREEE (reference sequence). This CDR3 reads CASSFDRESTQYF. DNA for the CDR3: TGTGCCAGCAGCTTTGACCGGGAGTCCACCCAGTACTTC.

The genes are TRBV5-8 and TRBJ2-6; TRBD1 or TRBD2 may be the D gene (6 bases each). V was clipped by 3 bases and J by 0 bases, with 19 bases between them. The germline gives CDR1 SGHTS, CDR2 YDEGEE. CDR3 length equals 19 residues. This CDR3 reads CASSSEGELKGSGANVLTF. The CDR3 DNA reads as TGTGCCAGCAGCTCGGAGGGGGAGCTAAAAGGCTCTGGGGCCAACGTCCTGACTTTC.

This clone appeared a single time. The J gene is TRBJ2-7, the V gene TRBV10-3, with TRBD2 matching 12 bases. CDR1 and CDR2 (germline): ENHRY, SYGVKD. The CDR3 is 17 amino acids. J lost 5 bases, V lost 4 bases, and 12 bases had no gene match. CDR3: CAISVTSGRSAENEQYF. The CDR3 DNA is TGTGCCATCAGTGTTACTAGCGGGAGGAGTGCGGAGAACGAGCAGTACTTC.

In DNA, the CDR3 is TGTGCCAGCAGCCCCGGGACAGGGGTCACCACCGGGGAGCTGTTTTTT. Translation: CASSPGTGVTTGELFF. V is TRBV7-3 and J is TRBJ2-2, with 10 bases matching TRBD1. The CDR3 contains 16 residues. V was pared by 5 bases and J by 4 bases, with 7 bases of the junction left unmatched. Germline lookup yields CDR1 SGHTA and CDR2 FQGTGA.

The rearrangement uses TRBV7-2 and TRBJ2-1; 10 nucleotides match TRBD2. The V gene's germline CDR1 is SGHTA and CDR2 FQGNSA. Trimming cost V 6 bases and J 12 bases; bases outside gene matches: 11. This CDR3 is 14 amino acids long. CDR3 region: CASRPSGSFSRQFF. CDR3 DNA: TGTGCCAGCAGGCCTAGCGGGAGTTTCTCTCGGCAGTTCTTC.

The V gene is TRBV14, the J gene TRBJ1-2, with D unresolved. Trimming left V 6 bases short and J 2 bases short, with 10 bases between. Germline V gene lookup returns CDR1 SGHDN and CDR2 FVKESK. The CDR3 has 13 residues. The CDR3 spells CASSPGLNYGYTF. Written as DNA, the CDR3 is TGTGCCAGCAGTCCGGGCCTAAACTATGGCTACACCTTC.

The chain links TRBV2 to TRBJ1-1, with 7 bases matching TRBD1. Germline lookup yields CDR1 SNHLY and CDR2 FYNNEI. Trimming took 4 bases from V and 3 from J; bases not matched to a gene: 2. The CDR3 is made up of 13 amino acids. CDR3 in amino acids: CASSGTGYTEAFF. CDR3 bases: TGTGCCAGCAGTGGGACAGGATACACTGAAGCTTTCTTT.

CDR3 sequence (DNA): TGTGCCAGCAGTGGGGCAGGGGGTACTGGAAACACCATATATTTT. Translating gives CASSGAGGTGNTIYF. The chain has TRBV2 and TRBJ1-3, with TRBD1 matching 7 bases. V lost 4 bases and J lost 2; bases outside the gene matches: 5. Per germline, CDR1 SNHLY and CDR2 FYNNEI. The CDR3 contains 15 residues.

The CDR3 loop reads CASSPGTSGVSADTQYF. The CDR3 DNA reads as TGTGCCAGCTCACCGGGGACTAGTGGTGTTTCAGCAGATACGCAGTATTTT. V gene TRBV18 combines with J gene TRBJ2-3, with 8 bases fitting TRBD2. Trimming took 3 bases from V and 4 from J; bases not matched to a gene: 12. The CDR3 runs to 17 residues. Germline values: CDR1 KGHSH, CDR2 LQKENI.

The chain combines TRBV7-9 with TRBJ1-5; maybe TRBD1 (6 bases). Trimming left V 1 base short and J 2 bases short, with 9 bases between. Germline V gene lookup returns CDR1 SEHNR and CDR2 FQNEAQ (reference sequence). This CDR3 has 15 amino acids. CDR3 in amino acids: CASSLESGGNQPQHF. In DNA form, the CDR3 reads TGTGCCAGCAGCTTAGAATCAGGGGGCAATCAGCCCCAGCATTTT.

The chain couples TRBV5-6 to TRBJ2-1; D call uncertain. V lost 0 bases to trimming and J lost 10 bases, with 5 bases between them. Looked up from germline, CDR1 is SGHDT and CDR2 is YYEEEE. The CDR3 spans 11 residues. CDR3 nucleotide sequence: TGTGCCAGCAGCTTGGGAGGCGAGCAGTTCTTC. Translating gives CASSLGGEQFF. Based on the CDR3 plus reference TRBV5-6 and TRBJ2-1, the full variable domain is DAGVTQSPTHLIKTRGQQVTLRCSPKSGHDTVSWYQQALGQGPQFIFQYYEEEERQRGNFPDRFSGHQFPNYSSELNVNALLLGDSALYLCASSLGGEQFFGPGTRLTVL.

To note about this clone: Distinct nucleotide sequences in the sample also encode this CDR3. The rearrangement joins TRBV29-1 to TRBJ2-2; D perhaps matches TRBD1 (6 bases). The CDR3 spans 12 residues. V was trimmed by 7 bases and J by 2 bases, leaving 8 bases between them. Germline V lookup: CDR1 SQVTM, CDR2 ANQGSEA. CDR3 sequence: CSAGQNTGELFF. CDR3 DNA sequence: TGCAGCGCGGGACAAAACACCGGGGAGCTGTTTTTT.

This rearrangement joins TRBV5-4 to TRBJ2-3, with D unclear. The CDR3 has 15 residues. V dropped 4 bases and J dropped 3 bases, with 15 bases sitting between them. From germline, CDR1 is SGHNT and CDR2 YYREEE (reference sequence). This CDR3 is CASSPPTGGTDTQYF. CDR3 nucleotides: TGTGCCAGCAGCCCTCCTACCGGTGGGACAGATACGCAGTATTTT.

On this clone itself: Relative to the germline gene, one junction end is altered; a read error may explain this. The chain employs TRBV18 and TRBJ1-1; D not resolved. The CDR3 covers 14 residues. The V gene's germline CDR1 is KGHSH and CDR2 LQKENI. CDR3 residues: CASSPLGKNTEAFF. In DNA form, the CDR3 reads TGTGCCAGCTCCCCACTTGGGAAGAACACTGAAGCTTTCTTT.

This clone was seen more than once but under ten times. The rearrangement uses TRBV6-1 and TRBJ1-1, with unresolved D. Germline V gene sequence: CDR1 MNHNS, CDR2 SASEGT. V lost 5 bases and J lost 4, with 11 bases in between. The length of the CDR3 is 13 residues. CDR3 in amino acids: CASSRVPRTEAFF. CDR3 sequence (DNA): TGTGCCAGCAGTAGGGTCCCGCGCACTGAAGCTTTCTTT.

This clone was recorded only once. The chain is built from TRBV19 and TRBJ2-7; the D gene could be TRBD1 or TRBD2 (5 bases each). Germline V gene sequence: CDR1 LNHDA, CDR2 SQIVND (reference sequence). CDR3 length equals 14 residues. Trimming left V 6 bases short and J 0 bases short, with 12 bases between. CDR3 sequence: CASSRDASSYEQYF. As DNA, the CDR3 is TGTGCCAGTAGCCGGGACGCGAGCTCCTACGAGCAGTACTTC.

This CDR3 is CASSLSPAGPTSYEQYF. The DNA for the CDR3 is TGTGCCAGCAGCTTGTCTCCGGCGGGTCCAACATCCTACGAGCAGTACTTC. The V gene is TRBV5-5, the J gene TRBJ2-7, with D possibly TRBD2 on 5 matching bases. Germline CDR1 and CDR2: SGHKS and YYEKEE (reference sequence). Between the trimmed V and J ends, which lost 1 base and 1 base, there was a span of 18 bases. CDR3 length equals 17 residues.

This clone was seen only a few times. The chain recombines TRBV21-1 with TRBJ2-5. TRBV21-1 is a known pseudogene. This CDR3 is built from 16 residues. The CDR3 nucleotides are TGTGCCAGCAGCACCCAGGGAGGGGGCGGTTTAGAGACCCAGTACTTC. Protein: CASSTQGGGGLETQYF.

The rearrangement links TRBV18 to TRBJ2-7; 9 positions match TRBD1. This CDR3 region has 15 residues. After removal of 3 bases from V and 2 bases from J, the junction contained 5 bases not matched to a gene. CDR1 and CDR2 from the germline V gene are KGHSH and LQKENI. The CDR3 loop is CASSPGQGITYEQYF. The CDR3 DNA sequence: TGTGCCAGCTCACCGGGACAGGGAATTACCTACGAGCAGTACTTC.

The CDR3 nucleotides are TGCGCCAGCAGCTTGGATTACCACCGGACAGGGGGGAACACTGAAGCTTTCTTT. Translating it yields CASSLDYHRTGGNTEAFF. The chain carries TRBV5-1 and TRBJ1-1; 10 positions agree with TRBD1. This CDR3 is 18 amino acids long. Germline V gene lookup returns CDR1 SGHRS and CDR2 YFSETQ. Germline trimming cut 0 bases from V and 1 base from J; bases unmatched to any gene: 9.

The CDR3 region has the DNA TGCGCCAGCAGCCAAGAAACGACATTTAACACTGAAGCTTTCTTT. Translated: CASSQETTFNTEAFF. V gene TRBV4-1 combines with J gene TRBJ1-1; D not certain. The germline V gene encodes CDR1 MGHRA and CDR2 YSYEKL. CDR3 length: 15 amino acids. V was pared by 0 bases and J by 2 bases, with 10 bases between.

The rearrangement joins TRBV10-3 to TRBJ2-5; TRBD1 agrees at 10 bases. Looked up from germline, CDR1 is ENHRY and CDR2 is SYGVKD. V was clipped by 11 bases and J by 4 bases; unmatched bases: 7. The CDR3 extends over 13 amino acids. The CDR3 loop reads CAARGQGIETQYF. The CDR3 DNA is TGTGCCGCCAGGGGACAGGGGATAGAGACCCAGTACTTC.

The CDR3 bases are TGCGCCAGCACTGGGGGCACCTACCCCACCGGGGAGCTGTTTTTT. This encodes CASTGGTYPTGELFF. V and J are TRBV10-1 and TRBJ2-2; D might be TRBD1 (6 bases). Looked up from germline, CDR1 is WNHNN and CDR2 is SYGVQD (reference sequence). CDR3 length equals 15 residues. Trimming removed 7 bases at V and 4 bases at J, with 16 bases between.

The rearrangement uses TRBV28 and TRBJ2-4; 7 positions match TRBD2. The CDR3 spans 15 residues. J was trimmed by 1 base and V by 5 bases; bases with no gene match: 5. Germline V CDR1 and CDR2: MDHEN, SYDVKM. The CDR3 DNA is TGTGCCAGCAGTAGAGCGGGGTCCGCCAAAAACATTCAGTACTTC. Its translation: CASSRAGSAKNIQYF.

This clone occurred a few times. This chain uses TRBV28 with TRBJ2-7; D is ambiguous. Trimming stripped 4 bases from V and 4 bases from J, with 23 bases between. CDR1 is MDHEN, CDR2 SYDVKM, per germline. This CDR3 has 17 amino acids. The CDR3 bases are TGTGCCAGCAGTTCCTACTTGGGTCTCCCTTTAGATTACGAGCAGTACTTC. Protein product: CASSSYLGLPLDYEQYF.

This clone was observed once. The chain uses TRBV14 and TRBJ2-3; D may be TRBD2 (6 bases). The CDR3 loop spans 17 amino acids. Trimming removed 3 bases at V and 4 bases at J, with 20 bases between. CDR1 SGHDN and CDR2 FVKESK come from the germline V gene. CDR3 loop: CASSHPPLAEDADTQYF. In nucleotides, the CDR3 is TGTGCCAGCAGCCACCCCCCTTTAGCGGAAGATGCAGATACGCAGTATTTT.

V usage is TRBV5-8 and J usage is TRBJ2-7; TRBD2 might be the D (6 bases). With 4 bases removed from V and 0 bases from J, the gap between germline ends came to 14 bases. This CDR3 comprises 15 residues. Germline V gene lookup returns CDR1 SGHTS and CDR2 YDEGEE. Here the CDR3 DNA reads TGTGCCAGCAGCGGGCGGCGGGGTGTCTCCTACGAGCAGTACTTC. Translated, it gives CASSGRRGVSYEQYF. The full variable domain, its missing parts supplied by reference TRBV5-8 and TRBJ2-7, is EAGVTQSPTHLIKTRGQQATLRCSPISGHTSVYWYQQALGLGLQFLLWYDEGEERNRGNFPPRFSGRQFPNYSSELNVNALELEDSALYLCASSGRRGVSYEQYFGPGTRLTVT.

V usage is TRBV18 and J usage is TRBJ2-4, with D perhaps TRBD1 (6 bases). V was cut by 6 bases and J by 8 bases, with 17 bases left in between. Germline CDR1 reads KGHSH; CDR2 reads LQKENI. The CDR3 extends over 14 amino acids. CDR3 residues: CASSPGHPGDIQYF. The CDR3 bases are TGTGCCAGCTCCCCGGGACATCCCGGGGACATTCAGTACTTC.